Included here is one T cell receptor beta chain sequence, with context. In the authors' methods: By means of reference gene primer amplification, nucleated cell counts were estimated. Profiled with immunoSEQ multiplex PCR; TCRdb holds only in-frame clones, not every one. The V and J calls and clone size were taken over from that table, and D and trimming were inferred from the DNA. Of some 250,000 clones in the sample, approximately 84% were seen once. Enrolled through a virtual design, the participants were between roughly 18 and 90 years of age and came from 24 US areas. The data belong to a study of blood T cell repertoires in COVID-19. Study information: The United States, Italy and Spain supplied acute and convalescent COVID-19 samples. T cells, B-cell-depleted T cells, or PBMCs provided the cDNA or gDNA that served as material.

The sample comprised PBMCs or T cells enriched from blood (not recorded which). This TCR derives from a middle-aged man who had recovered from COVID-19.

CDR3 protein: CASSPRVAGGYGETQYF. CDR3 nucleotides: TGTGCCAGCAGCCCCCGGGTAGCGGGGGGGTATGGAGAGACCCAGTACTTC. V usage is TRBV9 and J usage is TRBJ2-5, with TRBD2 matching over 11 bases. The CDR3 has 17 amino acids. The germline gives CDR1 SGDLS, CDR2 YYNGEE. With V trimmed by 4 bases and J by 4 bases, 12 bases remained unmatched.